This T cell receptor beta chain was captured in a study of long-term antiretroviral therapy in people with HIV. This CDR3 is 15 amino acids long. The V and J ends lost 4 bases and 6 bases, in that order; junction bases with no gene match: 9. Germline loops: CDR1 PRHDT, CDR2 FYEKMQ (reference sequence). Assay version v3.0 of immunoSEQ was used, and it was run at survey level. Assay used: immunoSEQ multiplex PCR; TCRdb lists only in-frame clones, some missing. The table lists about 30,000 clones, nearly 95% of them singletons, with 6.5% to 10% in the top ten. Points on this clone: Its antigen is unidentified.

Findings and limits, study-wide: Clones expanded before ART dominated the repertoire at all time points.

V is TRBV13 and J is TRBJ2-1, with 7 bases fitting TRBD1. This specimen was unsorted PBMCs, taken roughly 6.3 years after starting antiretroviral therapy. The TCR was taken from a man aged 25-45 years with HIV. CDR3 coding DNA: TGTGCCAGCAGCTACGGACAAGGGGGCCGCAATGAGCAGTTCTTC. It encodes CASSYGQGGRNEQFF.